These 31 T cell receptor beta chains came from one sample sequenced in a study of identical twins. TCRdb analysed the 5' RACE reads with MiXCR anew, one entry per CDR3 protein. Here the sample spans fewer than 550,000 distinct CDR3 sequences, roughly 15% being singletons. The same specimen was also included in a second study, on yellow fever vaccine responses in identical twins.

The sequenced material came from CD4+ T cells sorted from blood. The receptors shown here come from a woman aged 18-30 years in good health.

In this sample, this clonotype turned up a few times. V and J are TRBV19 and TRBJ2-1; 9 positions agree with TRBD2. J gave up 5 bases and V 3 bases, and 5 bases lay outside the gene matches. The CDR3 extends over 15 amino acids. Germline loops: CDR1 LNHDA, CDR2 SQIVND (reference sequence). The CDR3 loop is CASSIIAGVDNEQFF. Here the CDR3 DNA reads TGTGCCAGTAGTATTATAGCGGGAGTTGACAATGAGCAGTTCTTC. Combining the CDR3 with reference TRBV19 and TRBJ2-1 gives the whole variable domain DGGITQSPKYLFRKEGQNVTLSCEQNLNHDAMYWYRQDPGQGLRLIYYSQIVNDFQKGDIAEGYSVSREKKESFPLTVTSAQKNPTAFYLCASSIIAGVDNEQFFGPGTRLTVL.

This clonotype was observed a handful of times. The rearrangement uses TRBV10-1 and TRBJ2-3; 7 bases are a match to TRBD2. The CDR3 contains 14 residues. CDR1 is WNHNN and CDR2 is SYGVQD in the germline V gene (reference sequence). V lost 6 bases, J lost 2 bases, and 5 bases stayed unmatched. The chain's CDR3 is CASRAGQHTDTQYF. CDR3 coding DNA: TGCGCCAGCAGAGCGGGGCAACACACAGATACGCAGTATTTT.

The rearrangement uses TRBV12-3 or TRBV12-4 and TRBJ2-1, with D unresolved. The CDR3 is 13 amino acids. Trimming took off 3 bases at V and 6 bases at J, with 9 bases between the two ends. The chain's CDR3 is CASSFGGFNEQFF. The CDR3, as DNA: TGTGCCAGCAGTTTCGGTGGGTTCAATGAGCAGTTCTTC.

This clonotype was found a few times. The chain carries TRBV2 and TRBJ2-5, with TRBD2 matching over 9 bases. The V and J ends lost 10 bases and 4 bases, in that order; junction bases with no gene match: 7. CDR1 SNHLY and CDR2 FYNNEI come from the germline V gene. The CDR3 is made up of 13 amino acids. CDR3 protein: CANKREVGETQYF. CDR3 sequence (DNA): TGTGCCAACAAGCGGGAGGTCGGAGAGACCCAGTACTTC. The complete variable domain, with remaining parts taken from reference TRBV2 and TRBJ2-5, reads EPEVTQTPSHQVTQMGQEVILRCVPISNHLYFYWYRQILGQKVEFLVSFYNNEISEKSEIFDDQFSVERPDGSNFTLKIRSTKLEDSAMYFCANKREVGETQYFGPGTRLLVL.

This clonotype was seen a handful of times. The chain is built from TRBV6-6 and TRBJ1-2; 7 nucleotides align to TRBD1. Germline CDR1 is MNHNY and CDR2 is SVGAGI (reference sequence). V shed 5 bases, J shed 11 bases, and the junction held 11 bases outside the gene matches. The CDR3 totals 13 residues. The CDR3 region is CASSQADRERYTF. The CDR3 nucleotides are TGTGCCAGCAGTCAAGCCGACAGGGAGAGATACACCTTC.

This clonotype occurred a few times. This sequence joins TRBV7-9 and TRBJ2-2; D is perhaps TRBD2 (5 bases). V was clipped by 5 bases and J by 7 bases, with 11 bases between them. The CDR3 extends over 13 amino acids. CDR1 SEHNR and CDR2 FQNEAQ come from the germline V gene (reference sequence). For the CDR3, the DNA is TGTGCCAGCAGCCAAGGACTGGGCGGGGAGCTGTTTTTT. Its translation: CASSQGLGGELFF.

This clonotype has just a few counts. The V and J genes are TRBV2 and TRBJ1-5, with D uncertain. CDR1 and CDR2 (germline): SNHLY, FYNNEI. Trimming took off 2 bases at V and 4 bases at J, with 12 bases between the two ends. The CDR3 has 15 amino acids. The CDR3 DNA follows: TGTGCCAGCAGTGAATATGGGATTTCGAATCAGCCCCAGCATTTT. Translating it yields CASSEYGISNQPQHF.

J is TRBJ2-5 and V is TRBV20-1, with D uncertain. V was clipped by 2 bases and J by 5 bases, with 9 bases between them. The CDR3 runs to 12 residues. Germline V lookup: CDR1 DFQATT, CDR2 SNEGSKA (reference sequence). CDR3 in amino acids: CSARREMETQYF. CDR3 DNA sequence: TGCAGTGCTAGACGCGAGATGGAGACCCAGTACTTC.

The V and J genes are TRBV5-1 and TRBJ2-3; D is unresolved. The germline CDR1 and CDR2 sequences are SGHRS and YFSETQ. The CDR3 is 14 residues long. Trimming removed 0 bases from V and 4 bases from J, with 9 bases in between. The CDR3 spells CASSLGDRSDTQYF. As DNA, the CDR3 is TGCGCCAGCAGCTTGGGGGATAGATCAGATACGCAGTATTTT.

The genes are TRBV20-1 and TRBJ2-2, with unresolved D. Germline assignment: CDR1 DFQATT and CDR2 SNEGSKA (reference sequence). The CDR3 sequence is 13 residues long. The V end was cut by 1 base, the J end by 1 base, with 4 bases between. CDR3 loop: CSARGQNTGELFF. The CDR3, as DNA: TGCAGTGCTAGAGGACAGAACACCGGGGAGCTGTTTTTT.

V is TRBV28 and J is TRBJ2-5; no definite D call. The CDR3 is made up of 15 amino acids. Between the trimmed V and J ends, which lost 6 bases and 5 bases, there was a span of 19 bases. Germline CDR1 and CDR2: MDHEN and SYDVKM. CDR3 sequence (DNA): TGTGCCAGCAGCCCTCTACTGGACGATCGGGAGACCCAGTACTTC. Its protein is CASSPLLDDRETQYF. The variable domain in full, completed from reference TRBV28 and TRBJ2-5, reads DVKVTQSSRYLVKRTGEKVFLECVQDMDHENMFWYRQDPGLGLRLIYFSYDVKMKEKGDIPEGYSVSREKKERFSLILESASTNQTSMYLCASSPLLDDRETQYFGPGTRLLVL.

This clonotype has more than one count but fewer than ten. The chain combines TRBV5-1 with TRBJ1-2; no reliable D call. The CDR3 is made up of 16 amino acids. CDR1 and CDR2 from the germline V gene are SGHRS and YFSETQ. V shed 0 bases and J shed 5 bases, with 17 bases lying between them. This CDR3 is CASSLGWRVSEYGYTF. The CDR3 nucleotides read TGCGCCAGCAGCTTGGGTTGGAGGGTGAGTGAATATGGCTACACCTTC.

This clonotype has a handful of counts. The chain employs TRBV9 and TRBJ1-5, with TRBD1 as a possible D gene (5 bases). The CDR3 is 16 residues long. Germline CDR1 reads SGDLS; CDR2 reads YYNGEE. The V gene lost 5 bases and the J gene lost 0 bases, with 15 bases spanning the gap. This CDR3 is CASSPSPQGSNQPQHF. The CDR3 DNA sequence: TGTGCCAGCAGTCCCTCCCCCCAGGGTAGCAATCAGCCCCAGCATTTT.

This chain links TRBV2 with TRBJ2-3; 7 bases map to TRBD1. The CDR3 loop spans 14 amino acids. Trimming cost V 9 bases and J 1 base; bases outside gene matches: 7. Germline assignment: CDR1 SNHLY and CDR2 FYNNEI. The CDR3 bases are TGTGCCAGTGGAAGACAGGGAGGCACAGATACGCAGTATTTT. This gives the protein CASGRQGGTDTQYF. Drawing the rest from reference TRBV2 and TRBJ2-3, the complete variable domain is EPEVTQTPSHQVTQMGQEVILRCVPISNHLYFYWYRQILGQKVEFLVSFYNNEISEKSEIFDDQFSVERPDGSNFTLKIRSTKLEDSAMYFCASGRQGGTDTQYFGPGTRLTVL.

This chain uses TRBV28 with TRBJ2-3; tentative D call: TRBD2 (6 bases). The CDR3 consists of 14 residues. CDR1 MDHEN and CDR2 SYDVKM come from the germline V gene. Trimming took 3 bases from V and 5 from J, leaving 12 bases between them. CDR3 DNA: TGTGCCAGCAGTTTTGTTAGCGGTGGAGATACGCAGTATTTT. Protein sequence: CASSFVSGGDTQYF.

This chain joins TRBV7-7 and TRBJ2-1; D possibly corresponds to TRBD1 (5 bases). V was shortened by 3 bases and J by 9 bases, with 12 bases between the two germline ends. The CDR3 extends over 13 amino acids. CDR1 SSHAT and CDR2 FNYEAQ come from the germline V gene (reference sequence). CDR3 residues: CASSFDRHGEQFF. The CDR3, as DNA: TGTGCCAGCAGCTTCGACAGACACGGTGAGCAGTTCTTC.

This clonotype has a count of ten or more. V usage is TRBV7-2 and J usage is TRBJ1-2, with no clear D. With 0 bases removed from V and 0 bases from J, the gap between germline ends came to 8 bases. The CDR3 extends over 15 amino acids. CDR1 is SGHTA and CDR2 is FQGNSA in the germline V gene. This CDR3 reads CASSLAPGPNYGYTF. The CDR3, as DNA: TGTGCCAGCAGCTTAGCCCCTGGCCCTAACTATGGCTACACCTTC.

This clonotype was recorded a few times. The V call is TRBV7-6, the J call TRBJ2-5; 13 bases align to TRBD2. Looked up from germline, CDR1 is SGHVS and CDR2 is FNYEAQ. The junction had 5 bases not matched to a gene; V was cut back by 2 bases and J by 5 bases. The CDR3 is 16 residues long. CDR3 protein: CASSLTSGGAGETQYF. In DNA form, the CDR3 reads TGTGCCAGCAGCTTAACTAGCGGGGGGGCTGGGGAGACCCAGTACTTC.

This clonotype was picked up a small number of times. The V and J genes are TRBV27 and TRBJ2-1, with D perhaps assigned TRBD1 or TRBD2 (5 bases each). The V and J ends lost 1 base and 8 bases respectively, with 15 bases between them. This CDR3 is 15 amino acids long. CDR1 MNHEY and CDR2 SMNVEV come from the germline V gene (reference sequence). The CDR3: CASSLFGGNIDEQFF. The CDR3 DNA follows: TGTGCCAGCAGTTTATTTGGGGGAAACATAGATGAGCAGTTCTTC.

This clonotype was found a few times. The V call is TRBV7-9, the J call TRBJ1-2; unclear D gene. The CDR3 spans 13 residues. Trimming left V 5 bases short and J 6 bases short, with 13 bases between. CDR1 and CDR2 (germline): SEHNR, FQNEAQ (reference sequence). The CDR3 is CASSQGGENGYTF. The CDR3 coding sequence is TGTGCCAGCAGCCAAGGCGGGGAGAATGGCTACACCTTC. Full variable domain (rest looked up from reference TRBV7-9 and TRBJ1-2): DTGVSQNPRHKITKRGQNVTFRCDPISEHNRLYWYRQTLGQGPEFLTYFQNEAQLEKSRLLSDRFSAERPKGSFSTLEIQRTEQGDSAMYLCASSQGGENGYTFGSGTRLTVV.

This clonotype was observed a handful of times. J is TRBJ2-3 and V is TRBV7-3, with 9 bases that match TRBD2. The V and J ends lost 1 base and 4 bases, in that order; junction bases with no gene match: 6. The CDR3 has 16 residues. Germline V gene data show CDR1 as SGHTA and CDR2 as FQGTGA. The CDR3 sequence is CASSLISSGKPDTQYF. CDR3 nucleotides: TGTGCCAGCAGCTTAATTTCTAGCGGGAAACCAGATACGCAGTATTTT.

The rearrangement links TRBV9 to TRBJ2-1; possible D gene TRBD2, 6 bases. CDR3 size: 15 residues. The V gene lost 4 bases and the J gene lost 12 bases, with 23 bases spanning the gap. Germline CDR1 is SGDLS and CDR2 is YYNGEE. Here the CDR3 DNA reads TGTGCCAGCAGCCGGACCCTAGCGCCGGGGAGTGTGCAGTTCTTC. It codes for CASSRTLAPGSVQFF.

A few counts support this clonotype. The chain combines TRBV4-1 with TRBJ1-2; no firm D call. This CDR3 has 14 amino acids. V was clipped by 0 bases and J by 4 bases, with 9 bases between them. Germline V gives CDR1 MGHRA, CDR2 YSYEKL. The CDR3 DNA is TGCGCCAGCAGCCAAGAAGGGATAATCTATGGCTACACCTTC. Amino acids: CASSQEGIIYGYTF.

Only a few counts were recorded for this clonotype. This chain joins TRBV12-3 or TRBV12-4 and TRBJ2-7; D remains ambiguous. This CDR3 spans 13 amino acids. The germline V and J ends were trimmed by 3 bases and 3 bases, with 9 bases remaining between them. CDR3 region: CASSLSLHYEQYF. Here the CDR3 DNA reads TGTGCCAGCAGTTTGAGTTTGCACTACGAGCAGTACTTC.

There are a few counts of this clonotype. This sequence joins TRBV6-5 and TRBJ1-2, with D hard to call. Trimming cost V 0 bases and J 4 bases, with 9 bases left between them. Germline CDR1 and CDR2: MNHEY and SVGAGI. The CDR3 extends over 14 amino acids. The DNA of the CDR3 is TGTGCCAGCAGTTACTCCAGGCGCGGCTATGGCTACACCTTC. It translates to CASSYSRRGYGYTF.

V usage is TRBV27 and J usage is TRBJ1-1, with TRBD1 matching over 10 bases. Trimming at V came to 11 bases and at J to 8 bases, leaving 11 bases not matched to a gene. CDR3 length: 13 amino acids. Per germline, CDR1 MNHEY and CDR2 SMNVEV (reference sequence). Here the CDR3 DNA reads TGTGCCGGAACACAGACAGGGGGCACAGAAGCTTTCTTT. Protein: CAGTQTGGTEAFF.

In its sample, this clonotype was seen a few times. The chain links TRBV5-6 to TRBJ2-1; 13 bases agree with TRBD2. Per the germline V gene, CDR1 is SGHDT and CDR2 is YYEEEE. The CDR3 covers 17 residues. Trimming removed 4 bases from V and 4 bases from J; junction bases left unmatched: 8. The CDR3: CASSPGLAGVAYNEQFF. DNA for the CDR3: TGTGCCAGCAGCCCCGGACTAGCGGGAGTAGCTTACAATGAGCAGTTCTTC.

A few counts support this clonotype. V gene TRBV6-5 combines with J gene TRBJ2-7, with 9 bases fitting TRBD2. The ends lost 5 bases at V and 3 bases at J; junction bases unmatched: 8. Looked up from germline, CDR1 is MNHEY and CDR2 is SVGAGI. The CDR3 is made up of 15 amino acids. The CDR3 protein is CASSESSSGGYEQYF. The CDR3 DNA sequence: TGTGCCAGCAGTGAATCGAGTAGCGGGGGCTACGAGCAGTACTTC.

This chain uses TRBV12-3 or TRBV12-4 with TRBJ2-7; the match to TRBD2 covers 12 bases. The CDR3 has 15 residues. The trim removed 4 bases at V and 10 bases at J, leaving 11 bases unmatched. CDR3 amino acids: CASSYTSGRPAEQYF. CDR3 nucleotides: TGTGCCAGCAGTTATACTAGCGGGAGGCCGGCTGAACAGTACTTC.

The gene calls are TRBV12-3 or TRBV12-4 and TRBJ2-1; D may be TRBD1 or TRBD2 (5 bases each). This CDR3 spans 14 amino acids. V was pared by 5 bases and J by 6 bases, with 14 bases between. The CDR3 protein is CASSANEGSNEQFF. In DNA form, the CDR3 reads TGTGCCAGCAGTGCAAACGAGGGGAGCAATGAGCAGTTCTTC.

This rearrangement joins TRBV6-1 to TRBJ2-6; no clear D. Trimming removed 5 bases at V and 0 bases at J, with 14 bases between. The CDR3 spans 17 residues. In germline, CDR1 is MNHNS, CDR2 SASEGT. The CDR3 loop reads CASSRSQPDSGANVLTF. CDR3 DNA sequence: TGTGCCAGCAGTCGATCTCAACCGGACTCTGGGGCCAACGTCCTGACTTTC.